One sample yielded the 6 T cell receptor beta chains listed below, sequenced in a study of shared T cell receptors in the human thymus. Assay: immunoSEQ multiplex PCR; the TCRdb copy retains only in-frame clones and omits some. The sample lists 700,000 or so clones; 80% to 90% were seen once. The same sample was also used in a study of human thymus T cells.

Sequenced material: thymocytes. The receptors derive from a girl younger than two with a congenital heart defect.

This chain connects TRBV6-1 to TRBJ2-4, with 8 bases identical to TRBD1. V was clipped by 2 bases and J by 9 bases; unmatched bases: 12. Looked up from germline, CDR1 is MNHNS and CDR2 is SASEGT. This CDR3 contains 16 residues. The CDR3 protein is CASSEQGRGRWSIQYF. The DNA of the CDR3 is TGTGCCAGCAGTGAACAGGGCAGGGGGCGTTGGAGCATTCAGTACTTC.

V and J are TRBV5-1 and TRBJ1-6, with unresolved D. This CDR3 spans 11 amino acids. V shed 4 bases and J shed 12 bases, with 8 bases lying between them. CDR1 SGHRS and CDR2 YFSETQ come from the germline V gene. The CDR3 nucleotides are TGCGCCAGCAGCGACTCCGGACCCCTCCACTTT. It codes for CASSDSGPLHF.

J is TRBJ1-1 and V is TRBV4-1, with 10 bases aligning to TRBD1. This CDR3 contains 17 residues. CDR1 MGHRA and CDR2 YSYEKL come from the germline V gene. V was pared by 4 bases and J by 3 bases, with 11 bases of the junction left unmatched. CDR3 region: CASSRRDRGGSDTEAFF. The CDR3 DNA sequence: TGCGCCAGCAGCCGCCGGGACAGGGGAGGGTCGGACACTGAAGCTTTCTTT.

The V gene is TRBV5-4, the J gene TRBJ2-1; tentatively, D is TRBD2 (5 bases). This CDR3 contains 15 residues. The V gene's germline CDR1 is SGHNT and CDR2 YYREEE (reference sequence). Trimming took 3 bases from V and 0 from J, leaving 10 bases between them. This CDR3 is CASSSADSSYNEQFF. Written as DNA, the CDR3 is TGTGCCAGCAGCTCAGCGGATAGCTCCTACAATGAGCAGTTCTTC.

The chain employs TRBV12-5 and TRBJ2-3; 10 positions match TRBD2. The CDR3 extends over 19 amino acids. CDR1 and CDR2 (germline): LGHNT, FRNRAP. The trim removed 4 bases at V and 3 bases at J, leaving 16 bases unmatched. CDR3 coding DNA: TGTGCTAGTGGTTCTCCCGGAAGACTAGAGCGGGGGGGAACAGATACGCAGTATTTT. Amino acids: CASGSPGRLERGGTDTQYF.

This clone was recorded once. The chain links TRBV9 to TRBJ2-1; 11 bases align to TRBD2. Unmatched junction bases numbered 9, after V lost 1 base and J lost 9 bases. Germline V gives CDR1 SGDLS, CDR2 YYNGEE. This CDR3 is built from 16 residues. This CDR3 is CASSVTTSGGVTEQFF. CDR3 sequence (DNA): TGTGCCAGCAGCGTAACCACTAGCGGGGGCGTCACTGAGCAGTTCTTC.